This T cell receptor beta chain was documented in a study of tumor and adjacent non-tumor tissue in lung cancer. Three rounds of nested PCR, following a modified ARM-PCR protocol, produced the TCRbeta library. TCRdb re-analysed the multiplex PCR reads in MiXCR, keeping a single row per CDR3 protein. The data contain some 100,000 distinct CDR3 sequences, about 62% of them seen just once; the ten biggest clones take up 15% to 20%. CDR1 SGHNT and CDR2 YENEEA come from the germline V gene. The CDR3 is 13 residues long. The V and J ends lost 5 bases and 8 bases respectively, with 12 bases between them. No cell sorting was done before RNA was extracted from the tissue. This non-tumor lung sample came from over 3 cm beyond the tumor edge. This clonotype is deemed medium-sized.

V and J are TRBV11-3 and TRBJ1-4; a possible D gene is TRBD1 (5 bases). This TCR derives from a man aged 30 to 39 with non-small cell lung cancer. Input material: distant non-tumor lung tissue. The CDR3 reads CASSLTRGEKLFF. In DNA form, the CDR3 reads TGTGCCAGCAGCCTTACTAGGGGCGAAAAACTGTTTTTT.